The clone carrying this T cell receptor (beta chain) showed up just a few times. Antigen: not known. This entry comes from a study of shared clonotypes between healthy human individuals. Turning to the study itself: Plates per donor: three CD4 naive, three CD4 memory, two CD8 naive, one CD8 memory.

General study results and limits: Some naive CD4 clonotypes, roughly 4.5%, turned up in common across a handful of donors. Sequencing depth was a factor that was expected to affect clonotype sharing among donors. On the whole, naive subsets had larger estimated richness than memory subsets had.

TCRdb's table, derived via immunoSEQ multiplex PCR, lists solely in-frame clones and lacks some. Of 1 million to 1.2 million clones in the sample, approximately 80% were seen once. Sequencing used memory CD4+ T cells from PBMCs. Subset indicated: CD45RA-negative fraction. The receptor was derived from a man aged 18 to 29 in good health. Some clones in this sample may be carry-over from other donors' samples.

The CDR3 region is CASSSKQGAKDEQYF. The CDR3 nucleotides read TGTGCCAGCAGCTCAAAACAGGGGGCGAAGGACGAGCAGTACTTC. This chain uses TRBV5-4 with TRBJ2-7, with 9 bases matching TRBD1. CDR3 length: 15 amino acids. From germline, CDR1 is SGHNT and CDR2 YYREEE (reference sequence). Trimming cost V 3 bases and J 5 bases; bases outside gene matches: 9.